Reported below is one TCR beta chain. This specimen belongs to a study of blood T cell repertoires in COVID-19. The assay was immunoSEQ multiplex PCR, and TCRdb's table has in-frame clones only and misses some. Of approximately 65,000 clones in the sample, under 80% were seen once. V dropped 8 bases and J dropped 7; count of bases not matched to a gene: 8. Looked up from germline, CDR1 is MNHEY and CDR2 is SVGAGI. The CDR3 has 13 residues. Recruits, aged roughly 18 to 89 years, lived in 24 US areas. Cohort assignment relied on participant-reported clinical history. Sequenced: PBMCs or T cells enriched from blood (not recorded which). V is TRBV6-5 and J is TRBJ1-5, with 7 bases that match TRBD1. This TCR was sampled from a woman in her sixties who had been exposed to COVID-19. CDR3 in amino acids: CASAGQPGQPQHF. In DNA, the CDR3 is TGTGCCAGCGCGGGACAGCCAGGCCAGCCCCAGCATTTT.